The 16 T cell receptor beta chains listed next were all sequenced from one sample in a study of persistence of HIV-infected CD4 T cells. Cells were stimulated nonspecifically with anti-CD3/anti-CD28 magnetic beads. Responding CD4+ T cells were sorted by upregulation of both CD40 ligand and CD69. Their specific antigens are unknown. The libraries were made with immunoSEQ version 4 in survey mode. Clones were read by immunoSEQ multiplex PCR, and TCRdb kept only the in-frame ones, dropping some. Here the sample spans about 46,000 clones, over 80% being singletons. Here the sequenced sample was CD4+ T cells sorted from PBMCs after approximately 19-hour stimulation, taken from a patient who received antiretroviral therapy. Receptors were obtained from an adult woman with HIV who was CMV-seropositive.

This clone was counted a few times. The chain employs TRBV29-1 and TRBJ1-1, with 9 bases identical to TRBD1. With V trimmed by 3 bases and J by 6 bases, 8 bases remained unmatched. Germline V gene lookup returns CDR1 SQVTM and CDR2 ANQGSEA. This CDR3 contains 14 residues. CDR3 protein: CSVDRSGQGSEAFF. The CDR3 nucleotides are TGCAGCGTTGATCGCTCGGGACAGGGCTCTGAAGCTTTCTTT. The full variable domain, with the rest looked up from reference TRBV29-1 and TRBJ1-1, is SAVISQKPSRDICQRGTSLTIQCQVDSQVTMMFWYRQQPGQSLTLIATANQGSEATYESGFVIDKFPISRPNLTFSTLTVSNMSPEDSSIYLCSVDRSGQGSEAFFGQGTRLTVV.

This clone appeared a single time. The chain uses TRBV27 and TRBJ2-7, with 7 bases identical to TRBD2. This CDR3 region has 14 residues. The V segment lost 5 bases and the J segment 2 bases; nucleotides outside the gene matches: 6. The germline gives CDR1 MNHEY, CDR2 SMNVEV (reference sequence). The CDR3 bases are TGTGCCAGCAGTCCCTCCGGGGGGACCTACGAGCAGTACTTC. It specifies CASSPSGGTYEQYF.

This chain connects TRBV7-2 to TRBJ1-6, with D possibly being TRBD1 (5 bases). Germline V gene data show CDR1 as SGHTA and CDR2 as FQGNSA. The CDR3 totals 19 residues. The V gene lost 1 base and the J gene lost 0 bases, with 16 bases spanning the gap. The CDR3 loop is CASSLDGGTPFSYNSPLHF. DNA of the CDR3: TGTGCCAGCAGCTTAGATGGGGGGACTCCTTTCTCCTATAATTCACCCCTCCACTTT.

This rearrangement joins TRBV5-1 to TRBJ2-3; 8 bases align to TRBD2. V gave up 4 bases and J gave up 3 bases; unmatched junction bases: 10. The CDR3 loop spans 16 amino acids. Germline values: CDR1 SGHRS, CDR2 YFSETQ. DNA for the CDR3: TGCGCCAGCAGCCCGGACGGGACTAGTGGGACAGATACGCAGTATTTT. Translation gives CASSPDGTSGTDTQYF.

Only one count was recorded for this clone. V usage is TRBV7-8 and J usage is TRBJ2-7; the match to TRBD1 covers 7 bases. Germline lookup yields CDR1 SGHVS and CDR2 FQNEAQ. Trimming cost V 3 bases and J 2 bases; bases outside gene matches: 4. The CDR3 consists of 14 residues. The DNA of the CDR3 is TGTGCCAGCAGCTTGGCCGGGACAGCCTACGAGCAGTACTTC. Translating gives CASSLAGTAYEQYF.

The gene calls are TRBV2 and TRBJ1-5; D ambiguous. Germline CDR1 and CDR2: SNHLY and FYNNEI. V was trimmed by 2 bases and J by 0 bases, leaving 8 bases between them. The CDR3 sequence is 15 residues long. CDR3 sequence reads: CASSEQESSNQPQHF. The CDR3 region has the DNA TGTGCCAGCAGTGAACAGGAATCTAGCAATCAGCCCCAGCATTTT.

Only a few counts were recorded for this clone. The chain is built from TRBV27 and TRBJ2-3; maybe TRBD2 (5 bases). Germline lookup yields CDR1 MNHEY and CDR2 SMNVEV (reference sequence). V lost 2 bases and J lost 3, with 9 bases in between. The CDR3 contains 14 residues. The CDR3 sequence: CASSLGGETDTQYF. CDR3 bases: TGTGCCAGCAGTTTAGGAGGAGAGACAGATACGCAGTATTTT.

The chain combines TRBV2 with TRBJ2-5, with D possibly being TRBD1 (5 bases). Germline V gene lookup returns CDR1 SNHLY and CDR2 FYNNEI. The germline V and J ends were trimmed by 4 bases and 5 bases, with 17 bases remaining between them. The CDR3 is 15 amino acids. As DNA, the CDR3 is TGTGCCAGCAGTGGGGCAGGGTCCGTCGGGGAGACCCAGTACTTC. Its translation: CASSGAGSVGETQYF.

The chain couples TRBV2 to TRBJ2-5, with 15 bases lining up with TRBD2. The trim removed 6 bases at V and 2 bases at J, leaving 7 bases unmatched. This CDR3 contains 17 residues. Germline-derived CDR1 and CDR2 are SNHLY and FYNNEI. This CDR3 reads CASSRRGLAGGQETQYF. The CDR3 DNA reads as TGTGCCAGCAGCCGAAGGGGACTAGCGGGGGGTCAAGAGACCCAGTACTTC.

The chain couples TRBV3-1 (or the pseudogene TRBV3-2) to TRBJ2-1; 7 bases fit TRBD2. This CDR3 contains 15 residues. Looked up from germline, CDR1 is LGHDT and CDR2 is YNNKEL (reference sequence). Germline trimming cut 2 bases from V and 9 bases from J; bases unmatched to any gene: 10. The chain's CDR3 is CASSQQGRGVTEQFF. In DNA, the CDR3 is TGTGCCAGCAGCCAACAAGGACGGGGGGTTACTGAGCAGTTCTTC.

The chain combines TRBV2 with TRBJ1-4; 8 bases match TRBD1. Trimming removed 6 bases from V and 8 bases from J; junction bases left unmatched: 8. Germline V lookup: CDR1 SNHLY, CDR2 FYNNEI. This CDR3 is built from 14 residues. Here the CDR3 DNA reads TGTGCCAGCAGGCTTGGGACAGGCCCGGAAAAACTGTTTTTT. Protein: CASRLGTGPEKLFF. The full variable domain, in which reference TRBV2 and TRBJ1-4 provide the parts outside the CDR3, is EPEVTQTPSHQVTQMGQEVILRCVPISNHLYFYWYRQILGQKVEFLVSFYNNEISEKSEIFDDQFSVERPDGSNFTLKIRSTKLEDSAMYFCASRLGTGPEKLFFGSGTQLSVL.

The chain employs TRBV9 and TRBJ2-1; D possibly uses TRBD1 or TRBD2 (5 bases each). The CDR3 runs to 12 residues. V was pared by 4 bases and J by 10 bases, with 12 bases between. Germline V CDR1 and CDR2: SGDLS, YYNGEE. CDR3 in amino acids: CASSIRDLEQFF. CDR3 DNA: TGTGCCAGCAGCATCAGGGACCTCGAGCAGTTCTTC.

This clone was recorded once. The sample carries other DNA sequences with the same CDR3. J is TRBJ2-5 and V is TRBV7-2; the D is unclear. The CDR3 consists of 13 residues. Trimming pared 1 base from V and 5 bases from J, leaving 8 bases between. Per the germline V gene, CDR1 is SGHTA and CDR2 is FQGNSA. The CDR3 here is CASSLGRDETQYF. The CDR3 nucleotides read TGTGCCAGCAGCTTAGGGCGTGACGAGACCCAGTACTTC.

The chain has TRBV28 and TRBJ2-1; D uncertain. The V end was cut by 8 bases, the J end by 9 bases, with 17 bases between. From germline, CDR1 is MDHEN and CDR2 SYDVKM. There are 13 residues in the CDR3. CDR3 nucleotide sequence: TGTGCCAGCCTACCCTCCAGCGTGAGTGAGCAGTTCTTC. It codes for CASLPSSVSEQFF.

V gene TRBV5-1 combines with J gene TRBJ2-5; no definite D call. The CDR3 contains 11 residues. The ends were cut back, 5 bases at V and 3 bases at J, with 5 bases in the middle. Germline V gives CDR1 SGHRS, CDR2 YFSETQ. The CDR3 spells CASRAEETQYF. The CDR3 DNA reads as TGCGCCAGCAGGGCCGAAGAGACCCAGTACTTC. The variable domain in full, with the rest retrieved from reference TRBV5-1 and TRBJ2-5, is KAGVTQTPRYLIKTRGQQVTLSCSPISGHRSVSWYQQTPGQGLQFLFEYFSETQRNKGNFPGRFSGRQFSNSRSEMNVSTLELGDSALYLCASRAEETQYFGPGTRLLVL.

The genes are TRBV30 and TRBJ1-1; D remains unclear. The CDR3 is 12 amino acids. Trimming left V 2 bases short and J 2 bases short, with 6 bases between. The germline gives CDR1 GTSNPN, CDR2 SVGIG (reference sequence). In DNA, the CDR3 is TGTGCCTGGAGTAAACCCAACACTGAAGCTTTCTTT. It specifies CAWSKPNTEAFF.